The entry that follows covers one T cell receptor beta chain sequence. Its antigen is as yet unknown. The sample is drawn from a study of post-analysis software for immune sequencing data. V lost 7 bases and J lost 1, with 7 bases in between. Germline loops: CDR1 SQVTM, CDR2 ANQGSEA. CDR3 length equals 11 residues. The TCR beta cDNA libraries carried unique molecular identifiers. TCRdb reprocessed the PCR reads via MiXCR and lists one record per CDR3 protein. The sample holds 750,000 to 900,000 distinct CDR3 sequences, about 45% seen once. Findings of the study overall: About 5 TRBV segments (TRBV5-6, TRBV5-1 and TRBV20-1 among them) occurred more frequently in patients than in controls. The F measure placed samples prepared in the same batch into strongly shared clusters.

This receptor was obtained from a girl aged 5-17 years with multiple sclerosis. The sequencing input was blood. J is TRBJ1-2 and V is TRBV29-1; TRBD1 is a possible D gene (6 bases). The CDR3, as DNA: TGCAGCGCCAGGGGTAACTATGGCTACACCTTC. It specifies CSARGNYGYTF.